The rows below give T cell receptor beta chains drawn from one sample of a study of control samples from healthy donors and cancer patients. The table came from immunoSEQ multiplex PCR; TCRdb's copy has only in-frame clones and leaves some out. Of over 100,000 clones listed, approximately 89% were seen once; the top ten hold approximately 3.2%. The sample taken for sequencing was blood. These TCRs come from a man aged 40-49 years in good health. Each CDR3 is given with its conserved first and last residue. D genes are given only for firm matches. Not all rows give a size; the values are once, few, many and, for expanded clones, a class.

D gene | J gene | V gene | clone size | CDR3 DNA | CDR3 protein
. | TRBJ1-2 | TRBV3-1/TRBV3-2 | . | TGTGCCAGCATCCCATCGGGGGGGAGGGGTGGCTACACCTTC | CASIPSGGRGGYTF
TRBD2 | TRBJ2-1 | TRBV5-1 | . | TGCGCCAGCAGCTCTAGCGGGGTCCGGTTCTTC | CASSSSGVRFF
TRBD2 | TRBJ2-5 | TRBV29-1 | . | TGCAGCGGACGGGAGGGGGTCATGGCCCAGTACTTC | CSGREGVMAQYF
. | TRBJ2-3 | TRBV5-6 | . | TGTGCCAGCAGCTTGGCGTCTCGCACAGATACGCAGTATTTT | CASSLASRTDTQYF
. | TRBJ2-5 | TRBV30 | . | TGTGCCTGGGGAGGGTACCAAGAGACCCAGTACTTC | CAWGGYQETQYF
TRBD1 | TRBJ2-1 | TRBV24-1 | . | TGTGCCACCAGTCGGACAGGGCGGCACAATGAGCAGTTCTTC | CATSRTGRHNEQFF
. | TRBJ1-1 | TRBV2 | . | TGTGCCAGCACAGGGGACCAGGGTCGTAAAGCTTTCTTT | CASTGDQGRKAFF
. | TRBJ1-2 | TRBV24-1 | . | TGTGCCACCAGTGATTCGTCCGAGGCCGAAAACTATGGCTACACCTTC | CATSDSSEAENYGYTF
TRBD1 | TRBJ1-4 | TRBV6-5 | . | TGTGCCAGCAGGTCCCGAGGGGGCGCCAATGAAAAACTGTTTTTT | CASRSRGGANEKLFF
. | TRBJ1-4 | TRBV4-1 | . | TGCGCCAGCAGCCCTCAAGCCGCAACTAATGAAAAACTGTTTTTT | CASSPQAATNEKLFF
. | TRBJ1-6 | TRBV25-1 | . | TGTGCCACCCAGACGGATCCCAATTCACCCCTCCACTTT | CATQTDPNSPLHF
. | TRBJ1-4 | TRBV5-6 | . | TGTGCCAGCAGCTTGGTGGGATTTGAAAAACTGTTTTTT | CASSLVGFEKLFF
. | TRBJ1-3 | TRBV10-3 | . | TGTGCCATCGGGAGCACCGACTCTGGAAACACCATATATTTT | CAIGSTDSGNTIYF
. | TRBJ1-5 | TRBV2 | once | TGTGCCAGCAGGGGGGGCGGCAATCAGCCCCAGCATTTT | CASRGGGNQPQHF
. | TRBJ2-5 | TRBV15 | once | TGTGCCACCAGCAGTCCCTCGGGGGTCGCTTTCATAGAGACCCAGTACTTC | CATSSPSGVAFIETQYF